This T cell receptor (beta chain) derives from a study of CD8 T cells in ankylosing spondylitis. General study points: A TCR beta motif made of 7 to 9 highly homologous variants seemed typical of ankylosing spondylitis blood. The clones that were linked to disease were reported to be significantly enriched in matched synovial fluid samples from ankylosing spondylitis patients. Earlier reports found some motif variants in synovial fluid and blood in reactive arthritis. Clones linked to disease, bearing a CD8+ phenotype, were relatively rare in peripheral blood.

Researchers built TCR beta libraries using quantitative 5'-RACE with molecular barcodes. Via MiXCR, TCRdb re-called the 5' RACE reads, giving one row per CDR3 protein. The profile covers 670,000 or so distinct CDR3 sequences, with about 20% appearing a single time and under 20% taken by the ten largest. Comment on this clonotype: Its antigen is unidentified.

The sequence came from a male donor with ankylosing spondylitis. The sequencing input was blood, either unsorted or a sorted T cell fraction (not recorded which).

The CDR3 loop reads CATSEPRDPLGPQHF. CDR3 DNA: TGTGCCACCAGTGAACCCCGGGATCCTCTTGGGCCCCAGCATTTT. This chain links TRBV24-1 with TRBJ1-5; unclear D gene. The CDR3 has 15 residues. Germline loops: CDR1 KGHDR, CDR2 SFDVKD. Trimming removed 4 bases from V and 9 bases from J, with 18 bases in between.